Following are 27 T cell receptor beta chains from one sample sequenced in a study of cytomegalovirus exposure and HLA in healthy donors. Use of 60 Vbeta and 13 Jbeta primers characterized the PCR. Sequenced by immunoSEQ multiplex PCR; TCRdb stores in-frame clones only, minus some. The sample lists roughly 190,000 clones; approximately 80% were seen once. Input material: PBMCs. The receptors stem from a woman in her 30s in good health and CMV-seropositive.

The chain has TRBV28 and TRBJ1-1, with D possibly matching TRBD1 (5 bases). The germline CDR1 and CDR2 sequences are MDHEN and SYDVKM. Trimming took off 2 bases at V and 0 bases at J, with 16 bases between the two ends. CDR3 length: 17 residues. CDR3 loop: CASSLRGRGFMNTEAFF. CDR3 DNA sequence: TGTGCCAGCAGTTTAAGAGGGAGGGGTTTCATGAACACTGAAGCTTTCTTT.

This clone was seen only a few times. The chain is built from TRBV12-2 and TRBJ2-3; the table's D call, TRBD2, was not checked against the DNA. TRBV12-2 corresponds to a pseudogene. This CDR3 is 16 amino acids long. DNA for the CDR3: TGTGCAAGTCGCTCCACTAGCGGTGTTAGCACAGATACGCAGTATTTT. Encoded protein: CASRSTSGVSTDTQYF.

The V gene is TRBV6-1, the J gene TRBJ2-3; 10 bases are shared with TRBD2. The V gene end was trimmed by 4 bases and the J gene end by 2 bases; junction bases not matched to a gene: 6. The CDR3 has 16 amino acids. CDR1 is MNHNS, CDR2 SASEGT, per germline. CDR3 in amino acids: CASSGLAGGSTDTQYF. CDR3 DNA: TGTGCCAGCAGTGGGTTAGCGGGAGGCTCCACAGATACGCAGTATTTT.

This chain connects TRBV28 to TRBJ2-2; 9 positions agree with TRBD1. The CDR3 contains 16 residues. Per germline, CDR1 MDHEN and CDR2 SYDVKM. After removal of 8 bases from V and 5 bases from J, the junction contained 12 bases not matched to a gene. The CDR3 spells CASGGEGQGRTGELFF. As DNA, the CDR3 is TGTGCCAGCGGGGGCGAGGGACAGGGACGGACCGGGGAGCTGTTTTTT. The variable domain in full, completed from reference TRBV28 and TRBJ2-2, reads DVKVTQSSRYLVKRTGEKVFLECVQDMDHENMFWYRQDPGLGLRLIYFSYDVKMKEKGDIPEGYSVSREKKERFSLILESASTNQTSMYLCASGGEGQGRTGELFFGEGSRLTVL.

Written as DNA, the CDR3 is TGTGCCAGCAGTGAAAGGGTAGCGGAAGAGACCCAGTACTTC. Its translation is CASSERVAEETQYF. The chain uses TRBV6-1 and TRBJ2-5; D perhaps matches TRBD2 (6 bases). Trimming cost V 2 bases and J 3 bases, with 10 bases left between them. Germline CDR1 MNHNS, CDR2 SASEGT. The CDR3 totals 14 residues.

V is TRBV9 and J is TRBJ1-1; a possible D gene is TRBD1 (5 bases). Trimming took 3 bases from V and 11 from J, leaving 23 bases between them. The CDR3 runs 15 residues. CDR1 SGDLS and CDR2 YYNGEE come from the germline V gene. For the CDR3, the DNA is TGTGCCAGCAGCGGTTCACAGGTAGATCCGGGGGGGGCTTTCTTT. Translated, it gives CASSGSQVDPGGAFF.

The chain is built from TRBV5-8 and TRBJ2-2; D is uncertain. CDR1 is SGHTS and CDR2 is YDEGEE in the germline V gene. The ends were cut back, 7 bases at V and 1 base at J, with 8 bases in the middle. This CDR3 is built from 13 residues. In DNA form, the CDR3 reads TGTGCCAGCCTGCGGAGGAACACCGGGGAGCTGTTTTTT. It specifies CASLRRNTGELFF.

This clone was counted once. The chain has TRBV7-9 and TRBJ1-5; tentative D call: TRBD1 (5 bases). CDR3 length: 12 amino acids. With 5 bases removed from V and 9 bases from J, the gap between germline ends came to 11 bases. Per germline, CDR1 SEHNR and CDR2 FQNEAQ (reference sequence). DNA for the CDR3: TGTGCCAGCAGCGTCGTCGGGGGGCCCCAGCATTTT. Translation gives CASSVVGGPQHF.

The CDR3 spells CSVEDRSGVFSTDTQYF. The CDR3 bases are TGCAGCGTGGAGGACAGGTCCGGGGTATTTAGCACAGATACGCAGTATTTT. The chain carries TRBV29-1 and TRBJ2-3; TRBD1 matches at 7 bases. Germline lookup yields CDR1 SQVTM and CDR2 ANQGSEA. This CDR3 region has 17 residues. The V segment lost 6 bases and the J segment 0 bases; nucleotides outside the gene matches: 15.

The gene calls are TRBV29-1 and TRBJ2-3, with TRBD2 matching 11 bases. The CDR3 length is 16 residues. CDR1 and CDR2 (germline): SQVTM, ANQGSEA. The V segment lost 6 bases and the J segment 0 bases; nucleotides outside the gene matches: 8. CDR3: CSVIPGLAESTDTQYF. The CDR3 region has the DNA TGCAGCGTCATCCCGGGACTAGCGGAAAGCACAGATACGCAGTATTTT.

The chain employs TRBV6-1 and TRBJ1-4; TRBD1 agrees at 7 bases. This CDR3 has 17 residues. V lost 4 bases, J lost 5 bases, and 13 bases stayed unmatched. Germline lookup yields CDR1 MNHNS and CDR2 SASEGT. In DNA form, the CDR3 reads TGTGCCAGCAGTGGCCTCCGAGGGGGACAGAGGAATGAAAAACTGTTTTTT. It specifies CASSGLRGGQRNEKLFF.

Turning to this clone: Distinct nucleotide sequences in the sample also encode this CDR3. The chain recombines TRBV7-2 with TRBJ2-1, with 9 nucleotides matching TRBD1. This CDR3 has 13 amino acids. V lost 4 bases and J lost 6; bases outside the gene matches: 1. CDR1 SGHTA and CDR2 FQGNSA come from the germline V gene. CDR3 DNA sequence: TGTGCCAGCAGCTCGGACAGGGGCAATGAGCAGTTCTTC. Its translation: CASSSDRGNEQFF. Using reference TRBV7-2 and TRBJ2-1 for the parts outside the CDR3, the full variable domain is GAGVSQSPSNKVTEKGKDVELRCDPISGHTALYWYRQSLGQGLEFLIYFQGNSAPDKSGLPSDRFSAERTGGSVSTLTIQRTQQEDSAVYLCASSSDRGNEQFFGPGTRLTVL.

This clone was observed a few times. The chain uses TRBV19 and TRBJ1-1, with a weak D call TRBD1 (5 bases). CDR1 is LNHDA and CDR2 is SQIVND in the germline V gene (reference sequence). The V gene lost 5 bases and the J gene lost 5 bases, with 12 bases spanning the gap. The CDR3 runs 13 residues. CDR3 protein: CASSSARGTEAFF. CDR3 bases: TGTGCCAGTAGTTCCGCTAGGGGAACTGAAGCTTTCTTT.

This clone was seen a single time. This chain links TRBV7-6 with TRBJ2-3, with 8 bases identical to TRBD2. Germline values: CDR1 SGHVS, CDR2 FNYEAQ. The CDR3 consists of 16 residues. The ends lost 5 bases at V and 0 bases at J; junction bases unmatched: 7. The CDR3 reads CASSISASGSTDTQYF. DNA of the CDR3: TGTGCCAGCAGCATAAGCGCTAGCGGGAGCACAGATACGCAGTATTTT.

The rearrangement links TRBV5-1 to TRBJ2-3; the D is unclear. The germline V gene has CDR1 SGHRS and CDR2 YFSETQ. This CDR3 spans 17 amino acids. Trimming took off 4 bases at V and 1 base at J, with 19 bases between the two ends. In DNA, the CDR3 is TGCGCCAGCAGCCCCATGAGTTATCGCGTACGCACAGATACGCAGTATTTT. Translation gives CASSPMSYRVRTDTQYF.

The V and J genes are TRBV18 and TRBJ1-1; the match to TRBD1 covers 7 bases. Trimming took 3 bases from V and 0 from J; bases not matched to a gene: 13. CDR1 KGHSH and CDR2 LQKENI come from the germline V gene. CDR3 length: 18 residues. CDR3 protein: CASSPRPLTGEMNTEAFF. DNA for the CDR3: TGTGCCAGCTCACCCCGGCCATTAACAGGGGAGATGAACACTGAAGCTTTCTTT.

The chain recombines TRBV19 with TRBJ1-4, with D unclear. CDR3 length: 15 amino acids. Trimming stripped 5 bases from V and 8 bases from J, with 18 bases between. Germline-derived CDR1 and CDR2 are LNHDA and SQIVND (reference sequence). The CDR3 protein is CASSLQSGLVEKLFF. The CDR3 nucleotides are TGTGCCAGTAGTCTACAGTCAGGACTGGTAGAAAAACTGTTTTTT.

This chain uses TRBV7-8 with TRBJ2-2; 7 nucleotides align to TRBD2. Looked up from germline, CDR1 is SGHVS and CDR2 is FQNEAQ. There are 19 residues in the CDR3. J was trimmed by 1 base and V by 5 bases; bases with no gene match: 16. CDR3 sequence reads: CASSAVGTTPSLNTGELFF. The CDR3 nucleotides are TGTGCCAGCAGCGCGGTAGGGACTACACCTTCCCTGAACACCGGGGAGCTGTTTTTT. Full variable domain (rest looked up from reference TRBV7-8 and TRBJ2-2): GAGVSQSPRYKVAKRGQDVALRCDPISGHVSLFWYQQALGQGPEFLTYFQNEAQLDKSGLPSDRFFAERPEGSVSTLKIQRTQQEDSAVYLCASSAVGTTPSLNTGELFFGEGSRLTVL.

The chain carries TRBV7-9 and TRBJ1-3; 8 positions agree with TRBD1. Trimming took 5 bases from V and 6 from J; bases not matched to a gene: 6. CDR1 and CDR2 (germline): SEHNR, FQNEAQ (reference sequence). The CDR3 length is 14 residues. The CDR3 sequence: CASSPTGGENTIYF. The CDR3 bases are TGTGCCAGCAGCCCCACAGGGGGGGAAAACACCATATATTTT.

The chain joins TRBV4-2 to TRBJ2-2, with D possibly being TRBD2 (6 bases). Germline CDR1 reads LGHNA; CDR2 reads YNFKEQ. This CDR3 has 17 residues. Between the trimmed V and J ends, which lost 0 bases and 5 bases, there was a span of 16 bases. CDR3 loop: CASSQEFSGERTGELFF. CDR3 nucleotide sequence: TGTGCCAGCAGCCAAGAGTTCTCGGGGGAACGGACCGGGGAGCTGTTTTTT.

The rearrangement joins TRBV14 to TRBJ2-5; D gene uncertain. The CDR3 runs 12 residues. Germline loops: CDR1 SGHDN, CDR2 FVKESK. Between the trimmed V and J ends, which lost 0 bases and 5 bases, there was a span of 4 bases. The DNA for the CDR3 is TGTGCCAGCAGCCAAGATATGGAGACCCAGTACTTC. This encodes CASSQDMETQYF. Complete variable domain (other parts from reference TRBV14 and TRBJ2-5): EAGVTQFPSHSVIEKGQTVTLRCDPISGHDNLYWYRRVMGKEIKFLLHFVKESKQDESGMPNNRFLAERTGGTYSTLKVQPAELEDSGVYFCASSQDMETQYFGPGTRLLVL.

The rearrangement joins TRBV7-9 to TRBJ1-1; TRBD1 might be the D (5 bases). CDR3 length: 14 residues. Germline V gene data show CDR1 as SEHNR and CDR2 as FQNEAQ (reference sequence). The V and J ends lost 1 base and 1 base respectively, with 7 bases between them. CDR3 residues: CASSLVDKNTEAFF. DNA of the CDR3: TGTGCCAGCAGCTTAGTGGACAAGAACACTGAAGCTTTCTTT.

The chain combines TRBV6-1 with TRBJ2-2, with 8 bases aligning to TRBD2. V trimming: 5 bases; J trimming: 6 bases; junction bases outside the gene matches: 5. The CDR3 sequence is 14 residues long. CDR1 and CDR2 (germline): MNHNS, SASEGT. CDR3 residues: CASSPAGGAGELFF. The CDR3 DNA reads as TGTGCCAGCAGTCCCGCCGGGGGGGCCGGGGAGCTGTTTTTT.

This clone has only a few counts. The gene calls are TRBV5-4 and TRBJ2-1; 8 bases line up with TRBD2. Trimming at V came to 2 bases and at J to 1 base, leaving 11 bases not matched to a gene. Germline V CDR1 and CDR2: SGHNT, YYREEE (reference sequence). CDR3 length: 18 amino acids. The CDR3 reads CASSFRAGRGESYNEQFF. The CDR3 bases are TGTGCCAGCAGCTTTCGGGCAGGGCGGGGGGAATCCTACAATGAGCAGTTCTTC. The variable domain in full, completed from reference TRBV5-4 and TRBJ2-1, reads ETGVTQSPTHLIKTRGQQVTLRCSSQSGHNTVSWYQQALGQGPQFIFQYYREEENGRGNFPPRFSGLQFPNYSSELNVNALELDDSALYLCASSFRAGRGESYNEQFFGPGTRLTVL.

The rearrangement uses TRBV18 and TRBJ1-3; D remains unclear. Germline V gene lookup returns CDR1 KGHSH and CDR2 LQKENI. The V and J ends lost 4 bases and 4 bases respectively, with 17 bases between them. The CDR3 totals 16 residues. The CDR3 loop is CASSRTPQTTGNTIYF. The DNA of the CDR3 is TGTGCCAGCTCACGGACTCCACAAACCACGGGAAACACCATATATTTT.

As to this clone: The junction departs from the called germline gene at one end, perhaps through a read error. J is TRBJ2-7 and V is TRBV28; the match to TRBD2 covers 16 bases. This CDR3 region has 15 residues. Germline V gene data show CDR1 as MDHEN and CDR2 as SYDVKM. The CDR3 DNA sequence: TGTGCCAGCAGCCCAGGGGGACTAGCGGGGGGGCGTCGGGACTTC. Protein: CASSPGGLAGGRRDF.

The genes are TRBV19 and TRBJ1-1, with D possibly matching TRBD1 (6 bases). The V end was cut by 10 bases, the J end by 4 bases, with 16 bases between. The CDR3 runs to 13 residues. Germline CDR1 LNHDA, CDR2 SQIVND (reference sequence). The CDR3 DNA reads TGTGCCAACTACAGGGCAGCTAGCACTGAAGCTTTCTTT. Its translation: CANYRAASTEAFF.